The clone carrying this T cell receptor (beta chain) was picked up many times. What it binds is not known. Germline V gives CDR1 SGHTA, CDR2 FQGTGA. The CDR3 runs 15 residues. Between the trimmed V and J ends, which lost 1 base and 5 bases, there was a span of 14 bases. This entry comes from a study of metastatic and nonmetastatic thyroid tumors. For the study at large: The authors compared repertoires across blood and tumor or nodule tissue from malignant and benign thyroid patients. The study's findings and limits: Within blood and tumor, benign nodules reportedly had significantly lower TCR beta diversity than malignant thyroid tumors did.

Not a single patient had been given any form of treatment at any point before undergoing thyroid surgery. Authors' data handling: Building a distant-metastasis classifier for papillary thyroid cancer drew on CDR3 differences across clinicopathological groups. TCRdb re-called the PCR reads via MiXCR. TCRdb, rather than the study authors, made the V and J calls. In the table there are 21,000 or so clones, about 17% of which are singletons. This clonotype originated in a male donor with papillary thyroid cancer or a benign thyroid nodule (not recorded which). Some clones in this sample may be carry-over from other donors' samples. The sequenced sample consisted of blood. This rearrangement joins TRBV7-3 to TRBJ2-5, with D tentatively TRBD1 (5 bases). CDR3 bases: TGTGCCAGCAGCTTAAGGGGCTGGGGCGGTGAGACCCAGTACTTC. Amino acid sequence: CASSLRGWGGETQYF. Drawing the rest from reference TRBV7-3 and TRBJ2-5, the complete variable domain is GAGVSQTPSNKVTEKGKYVELRCDPISGHTALYWYRQSLGQGPEFLIYFQGTGAADDSGLPNDRFFAVRPEGSVSTLKIQRTERGDSAVYLCASSLRGWGGETQYFGPGTRLLVL.